This T cell receptor beta chain was sequenced in a study of blood T cells in healthy people across ages. Together with a sample-barcoded 5' primer, a J-beta primer mix was included in a second PCR lasting about 6 to 11 cycles. A 12-random-nucleotide template-switch adaptor tagged each cDNA molecule. TCRdb independently ran MiXCR on the 5' RACE reads; one entry per CDR3 protein. The repertoire holds around 780,000 distinct CDR3 sequences, with 25% to 30% as singletons. There are 13 residues in the CDR3. CDR1 is KGHDR and CDR2 is SFDVKD in the germline V gene. The V end was cut by 0 bases, the J end by 3 bases, with 4 bases between. The sample also formed part of further work on T cells of mothers and their children. As that report states: Random nucleotides (2-4) and sample barcodes were added by the M1S primer used in the second PCR.

V and J are TRBV24-1 and TRBJ2-5, with D unclear. The sequenced material came from blood. The sequence derives from a boy aged 5 to 17 in good health. CDR3 DNA sequence: TGTGCCACCAGTGATTTGACCGAAGAGACCCAGTACTTC. This encodes CATSDLTEETQYF.